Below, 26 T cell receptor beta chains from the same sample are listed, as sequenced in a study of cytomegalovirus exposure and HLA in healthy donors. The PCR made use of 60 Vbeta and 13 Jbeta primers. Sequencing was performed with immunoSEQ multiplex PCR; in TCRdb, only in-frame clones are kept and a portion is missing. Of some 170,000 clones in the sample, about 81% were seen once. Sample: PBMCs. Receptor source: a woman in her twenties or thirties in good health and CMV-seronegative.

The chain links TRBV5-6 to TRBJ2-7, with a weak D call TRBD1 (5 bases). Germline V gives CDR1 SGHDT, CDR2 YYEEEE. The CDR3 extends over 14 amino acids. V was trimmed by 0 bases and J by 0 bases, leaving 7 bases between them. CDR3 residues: CASSLGQSSYEQYF. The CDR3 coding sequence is TGTGCCAGCAGCTTGGGACAGAGCTCCTACGAGCAGTACTTC.

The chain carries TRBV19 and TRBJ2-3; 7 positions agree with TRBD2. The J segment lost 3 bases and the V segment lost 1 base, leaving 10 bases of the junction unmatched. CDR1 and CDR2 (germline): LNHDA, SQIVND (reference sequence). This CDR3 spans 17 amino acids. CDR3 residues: CASSIAPGVAGTDTQYF. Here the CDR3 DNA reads TGTGCCAGTAGTATAGCCCCGGGGGTAGCGGGTACAGATACGCAGTATTTT.

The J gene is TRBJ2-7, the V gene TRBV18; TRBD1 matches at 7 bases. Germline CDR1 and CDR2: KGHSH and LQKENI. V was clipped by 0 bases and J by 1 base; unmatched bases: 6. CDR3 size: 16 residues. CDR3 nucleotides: TGTGCCAGCTCACCACCGAAGGGGGCGGGTTCCTACGAGCAGTACTTC. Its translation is CASSPPKGAGSYEQYF.

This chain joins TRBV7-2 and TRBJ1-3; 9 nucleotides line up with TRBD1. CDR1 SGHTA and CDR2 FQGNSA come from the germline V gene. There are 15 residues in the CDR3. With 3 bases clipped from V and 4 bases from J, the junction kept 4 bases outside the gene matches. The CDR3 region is CASSLDRGSGNTIYF. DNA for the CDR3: TGTGCCAGCAGCTTGGACAGGGGATCCGGAAACACCATATATTTT.

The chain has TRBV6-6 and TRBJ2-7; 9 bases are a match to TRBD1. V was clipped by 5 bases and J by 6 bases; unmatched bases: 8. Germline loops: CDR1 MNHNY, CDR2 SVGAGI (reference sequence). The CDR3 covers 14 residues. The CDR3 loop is CASSRSGTGSEQYF. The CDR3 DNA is TGTGCCAGCAGTCGATCCGGGACAGGGTCCGAGCAGTACTTC.

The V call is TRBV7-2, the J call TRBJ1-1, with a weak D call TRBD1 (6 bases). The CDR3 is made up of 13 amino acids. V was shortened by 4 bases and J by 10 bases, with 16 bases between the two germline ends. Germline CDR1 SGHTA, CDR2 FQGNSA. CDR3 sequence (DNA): TGTGCCAGCAGCTACCCCGGGACAATCTCAGCTTTCTTT. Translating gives CASSYPGTISAFF.

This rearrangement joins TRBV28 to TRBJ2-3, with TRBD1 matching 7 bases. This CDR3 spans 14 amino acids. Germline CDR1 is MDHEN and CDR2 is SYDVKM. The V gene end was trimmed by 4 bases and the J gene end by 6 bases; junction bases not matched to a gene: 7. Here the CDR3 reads CASSSHDRVDTQYF. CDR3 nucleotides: TGTGCCAGCAGTTCCCACGACAGGGTCGATACGCAGTATTTT.

Written as DNA, the CDR3 is TGCGCCAGCAGCCAAGGTGTCCTGGCGGGAGTAAACAATGAGCAGTTCTTC. Protein sequence: CASSQGVLAGVNNEQFF. The rearrangement uses TRBV4-1 and TRBJ2-1; 7 positions agree with TRBD2. CDR1 and CDR2 from the germline V gene are MGHRA and YSYEKL. CDR3 length: 17 residues. V lost 1 base, J lost 5 bases, and 11 bases stayed unmatched.

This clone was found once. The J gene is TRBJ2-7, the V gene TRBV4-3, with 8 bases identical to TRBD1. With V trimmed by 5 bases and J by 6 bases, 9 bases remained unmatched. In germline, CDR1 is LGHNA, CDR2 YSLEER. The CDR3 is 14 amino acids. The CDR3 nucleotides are TGCGCCAGCAGCGGGACCAGGGGGCGAGGCGAGCAGTACTTC. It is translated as CASSGTRGRGEQYF.

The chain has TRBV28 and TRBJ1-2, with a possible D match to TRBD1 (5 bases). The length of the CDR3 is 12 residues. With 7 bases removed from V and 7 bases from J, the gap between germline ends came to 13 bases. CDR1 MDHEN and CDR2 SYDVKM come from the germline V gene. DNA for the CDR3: TGTGCCAGCAATTCCGGGGGTTCTGGCTACACCTTC. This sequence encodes CASNSGGSGYTF.

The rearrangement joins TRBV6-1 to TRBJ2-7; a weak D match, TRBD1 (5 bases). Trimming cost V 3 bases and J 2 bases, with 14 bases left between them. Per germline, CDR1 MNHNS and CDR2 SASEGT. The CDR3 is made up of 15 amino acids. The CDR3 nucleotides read TGTGCCAGCAGTGAGATTGGGGCCCCAACCTACGAGCAGTACTTC. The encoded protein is CASSEIGAPTYEQYF.

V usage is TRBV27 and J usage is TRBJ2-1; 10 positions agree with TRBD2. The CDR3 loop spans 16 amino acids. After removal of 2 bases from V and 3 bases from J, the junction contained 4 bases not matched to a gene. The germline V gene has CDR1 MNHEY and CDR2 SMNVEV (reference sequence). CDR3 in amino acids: CASSLQPSGSYNEQFF. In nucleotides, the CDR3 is TGTGCCAGCAGTTTACAGCCTAGCGGGAGCTACAATGAGCAGTTCTTC.

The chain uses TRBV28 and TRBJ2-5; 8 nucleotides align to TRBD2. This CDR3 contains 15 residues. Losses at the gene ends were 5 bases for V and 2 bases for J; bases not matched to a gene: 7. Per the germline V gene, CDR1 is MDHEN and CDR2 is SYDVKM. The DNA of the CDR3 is TGTGCCAGCAGTAACGGGGGGGAGGTACAAGAGACCCAGTACTTC. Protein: CASSNGGEVQETQYF. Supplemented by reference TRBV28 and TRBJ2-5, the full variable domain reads DVKVTQSSRYLVKRTGEKVFLECVQDMDHENMFWYRQDPGLGLRLIYFSYDVKMKEKGDIPEGYSVSREKKERFSLILESASTNQTSMYLCASSNGGEVQETQYFGPGTRLLVL.

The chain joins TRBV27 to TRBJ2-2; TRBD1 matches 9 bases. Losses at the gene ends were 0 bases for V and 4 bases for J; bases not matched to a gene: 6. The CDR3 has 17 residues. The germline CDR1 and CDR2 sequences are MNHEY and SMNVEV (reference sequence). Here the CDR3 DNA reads TGTGCCAGCAGTTTATCCACAGGGGGCTGGGGCACCGGGGAGCTGTTTTTT. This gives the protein CASSLSTGGWGTGELFF.

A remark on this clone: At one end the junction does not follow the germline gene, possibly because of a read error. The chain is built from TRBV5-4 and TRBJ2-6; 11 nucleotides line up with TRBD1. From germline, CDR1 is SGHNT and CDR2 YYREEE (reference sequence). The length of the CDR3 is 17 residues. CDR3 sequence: CASSSGQGASGANGLTF. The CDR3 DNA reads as TGTGCCAGCAGCTCTGGACAGGGGGCTTCTGGGGCCAACGGCCTGACTTTC.

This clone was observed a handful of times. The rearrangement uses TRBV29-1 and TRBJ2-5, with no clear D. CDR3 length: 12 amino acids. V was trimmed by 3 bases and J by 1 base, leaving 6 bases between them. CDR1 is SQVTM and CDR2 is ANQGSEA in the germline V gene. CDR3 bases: TGCAGCGTTGAGTCGGTCCAAGAGACCCAGTACTTC. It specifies CSVESVQETQYF.

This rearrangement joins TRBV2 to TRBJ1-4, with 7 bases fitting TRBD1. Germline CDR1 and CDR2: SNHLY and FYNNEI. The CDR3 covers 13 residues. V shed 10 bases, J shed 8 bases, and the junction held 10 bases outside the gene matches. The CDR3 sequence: CAIAETGWEKLFF. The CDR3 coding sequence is TGTGCCATAGCAGAGACAGGGTGGGAAAAACTGTTTTTT.

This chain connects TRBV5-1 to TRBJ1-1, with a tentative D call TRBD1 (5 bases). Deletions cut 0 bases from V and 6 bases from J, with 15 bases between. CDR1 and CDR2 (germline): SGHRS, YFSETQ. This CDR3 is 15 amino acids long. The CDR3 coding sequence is TGCGCCAGCAGCTTGGCTAGGGCCGGGGACTCTGAAGCTTTCTTT. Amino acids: CASSLARAGDSEAFF. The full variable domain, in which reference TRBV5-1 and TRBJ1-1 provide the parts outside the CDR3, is KAGVTQTPRYLIKTRGQQVTLSCSPISGHRSVSWYQQTPGQGLQFLFEYFSETQRNKGNFPGRFSGRQFSNSRSEMNVSTLELGDSALYLCASSLARAGDSEAFFGQGTRLTVV.

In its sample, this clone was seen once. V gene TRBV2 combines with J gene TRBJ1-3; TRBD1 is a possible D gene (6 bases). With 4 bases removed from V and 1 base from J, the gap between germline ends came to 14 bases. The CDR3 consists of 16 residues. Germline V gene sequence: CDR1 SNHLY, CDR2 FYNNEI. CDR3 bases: TGTGCCAGCAGTGGGGACACGGCGAGTTCTGGAAACACCATATATTTT. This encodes CASSGDTASSGNTIYF.

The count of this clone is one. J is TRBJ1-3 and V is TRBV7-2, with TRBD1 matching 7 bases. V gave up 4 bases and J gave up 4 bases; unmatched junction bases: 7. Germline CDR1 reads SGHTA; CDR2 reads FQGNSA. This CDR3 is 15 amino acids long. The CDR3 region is CASSSSGTDGNTIYF. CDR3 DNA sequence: TGTGCCAGCAGCTCCTCCGGGACAGACGGAAACACCATATATTTT.

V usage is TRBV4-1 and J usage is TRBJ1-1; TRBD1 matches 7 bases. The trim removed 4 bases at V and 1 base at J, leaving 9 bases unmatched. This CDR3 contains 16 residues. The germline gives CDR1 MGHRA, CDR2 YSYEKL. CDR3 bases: TGCGCCAGCAGCCCCCTTAGCAGGGACAGGAACACTGAAGCTTTCTTT. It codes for CASSPLSRDRNTEAFF.

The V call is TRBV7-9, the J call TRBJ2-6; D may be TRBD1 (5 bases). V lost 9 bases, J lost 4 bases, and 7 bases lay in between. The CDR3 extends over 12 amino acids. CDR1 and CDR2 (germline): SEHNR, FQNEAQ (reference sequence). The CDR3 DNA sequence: TGTGCCAGGCCAGGGGGGGCCAACGTCCTGACTTTC. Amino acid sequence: CARPGGANVLTF.

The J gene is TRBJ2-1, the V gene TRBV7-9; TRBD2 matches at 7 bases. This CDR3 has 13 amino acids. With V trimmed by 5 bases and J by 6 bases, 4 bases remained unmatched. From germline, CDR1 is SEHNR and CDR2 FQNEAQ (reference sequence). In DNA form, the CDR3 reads TGTGCCAGCAGCGATCGGGGGGTCAATGAGCAGTTCTTC. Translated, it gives CASSDRGVNEQFF.

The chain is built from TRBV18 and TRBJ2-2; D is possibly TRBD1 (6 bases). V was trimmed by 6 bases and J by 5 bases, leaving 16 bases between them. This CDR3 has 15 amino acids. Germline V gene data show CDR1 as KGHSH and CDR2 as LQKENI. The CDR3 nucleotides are TGTGCCAGCTCTACCGGGACACGCAGAACCGGGGAGCTGTTTTTT. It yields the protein CASSTGTRRTGELFF.

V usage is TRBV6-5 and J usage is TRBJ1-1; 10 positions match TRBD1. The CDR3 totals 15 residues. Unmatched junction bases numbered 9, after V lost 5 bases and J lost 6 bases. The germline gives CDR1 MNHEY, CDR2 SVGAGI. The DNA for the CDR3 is TGTGCCAGCAGTGGGGGGGGGACAGGGGCCTCTGAAGCTTTCTTT. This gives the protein CASSGGGTGASEAFF.

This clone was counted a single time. The CDR3 DNA follows: TGTGCCAGTAGTATTGGGCAGACCCAGTACTTC. Translated: CASSIGQTQYF. The genes are TRBV19 and TRBJ2-5; D is ambiguous. From germline, CDR1 is LNHDA and CDR2 SQIVND (reference sequence). The V end was cut by 3 bases, the J end by 6 bases, with 5 bases between. The CDR3 has 11 amino acids.